Sequencing of this T cell receptor beta chain was carried out in a study of identical twins. The study, taken as a whole, reports: Insertions were fewer in abundant cord blood beta clonotypes, whereas memory repertoires showed none of this pattern. With monozygotic twins, out-of-frame TCR alpha sharing exceeded what models estimated.

Trimming left V 0 bases short and J 3 bases short, with 9 bases between. CDR3 length: 15 amino acids. CDR1 and CDR2 (germline): SEHNR, FQNEAQ (reference sequence). This clonotype occurred many times. Its antigen is currently unknown. TCRdb analysed the 5' RACE reads with MiXCR anew, one entry per CDR3 protein. The sample carries approximately 600,000 distinct CDR3 sequences, around 9.6% recorded once. The sample was also linked to a second study, of yellow fever vaccine responses in identical twins.

This TCR derives from a woman between 18 and 30 years old in good health. The chain combines TRBV7-9 with TRBJ2-1; D is unclear. The specimen was PBMCs. The chain's CDR3 is CASSLATGGYNEQFF. The CDR3, as DNA: TGTGCCAGCAGCTTAGCAACCGGCGGCTACAATGAGCAGTTCTTC.